The entry below gives a single T cell receptor beta chain sequence along with its context. Its antigen specificity is not known. There are no base qualities to consult, and no much larger clone falls within one base. The CDR3 regions of human TCRbeta chains were analyzed by immunosequencing. Under the source paper's analysis protocol: TCRs in the repertoires were matched against a reference library of SARS-CoV-2-specific TCRs that had been generated with the MIRA antigen-specificity platform. Breadth was defined as the fraction of unique TCRs that were SARS-CoV-2-associated. Depth was defined as the fraction of total T cells that were SARS-CoV-2-associated. Using the MIRA data, each spike-specific TCR was mapped to the spike region that the TCR reacts to and placed in a CD4 or CD8 class. Log10-transformed breadth and depth values were compared by one-way ANOVA with Sidak's multiple comparisons tests. What TCRdb holds here is the immuneACCESS table cut down to in-frame rearrangements. Part of the clones is not present; checked against another copy, under half of the missing clones reflect an unresolved V gene, and the others are unexplained. That table furnishes V, J and clone size, whereas the DNA furnished D and trimming. The sample contains around 200,000 clones, 90% to 95% of them found a single time. Roughly 1.7% of the sample rests with the top ten.

The CDR3 holds 16 amino acids from the cysteine to the phenylalanine. CDR3 DNA only is kept here, 48 bases in frame from base 1. In the germline V gene, CDR1 corresponds to KGHDR and CDR2 to SFDVKD. V gives up 2 bases and J gives up 5 bases, and the segment between their germline ends measures 17 bases. This entry comes from a study of T cell responses to AZD1222 COVID-19 vaccine (dated by TCRdb to 2020 to 2022). In terms of the full investigation: A total of 240 or so trial participants underwent TCR sequencing, of whom about 200 had received two doses of AZD1222 and around 25 had received two doses of the MenACWY control vaccine. Trial participants were enrolled into age subgroups of 18-55, 56-69 and 70-plus years, which contained approximately 150, 30 and 60 TCR-sequenced participants, respectively.

Points the paper makes about the study in general: Reportedly, almost half of the unique spike-specific TCRs recognized epitopes lying outside the regions that are mutated in the B.1.351 and B.1.1.7 variants. Conclusions about previously exposed vaccinees are limited, since just five or six AZD1222 recipients were seropositive for SARS-CoV-2 at baseline. In the small 56-69-year group, the increase in depth fell short of significance, most likely because of low power. Because no day 14 peak-response samples were available, repertoires were characterized only after the peak T cell response. Participants were mostly white British and included more females than males, and it was suggested by the authors that clonal diversity may have been underestimated. The whole spike protein was spanned by vaccine-associated CD4 TCRs, and dominant responses were seen in regions 160-218 and 743-854. After two AZD1222 doses, spike-specific TCR breadth and depth were significantly higher than at day 0 and than in MenACWY recipients.

The sample's time point label, decoded: about 28 days (+/-7) after the second vaccine dose. AZD1222 recipients with second doses at about 4 weeks or about 12 weeks were pooled, because spike-specific TCR depth and breadth did not differ between schedules. The vaccinee samples were drawn from two UK trials, COV001 and COV002, one of which was a single-blind randomized controlled phase 2/3 trial testing AZD1222 (ChAdOx1 nCoV-19) in healthy adults. For TCRbeta chain sequencing, PBMC samples were collected from trial participants at day 0 and at day 28 after the second dose. The V and J segments used are TRBV24-1 and TRBJ2-5, with a weak D call of TRBD1 (5 bases match). This TCR derives from an adult who received the AZD1222 COVID-19 vaccine. This specimen was peripheral blood, taken 28 days after the second AZD1222 dose. The CDR3 protein: CATSDSLQGYGETQYF. The nucleotide sequence reads as follows: TGTGCCACCAGTGATTCCCTCCAGGGTTATGGGGAGACCCAGTACTTC.